The 17 T cell receptor beta chains given below trace back to one sample, sequenced in a study of blood T cell repertoires in COVID-19. Clones were sequenced by immunoSEQ multiplex PCR, and TCRdb holds only the in-frame ones, with some missing. In the table there are about 250,000 clones, about 90% of which are singletons. Sequencing was performed on peripheral blood. These receptors all stem from a man aged 18 to 30 with active or convalescent COVID-19.

This chain connects TRBV13 to TRBJ1-2, with TRBD1 identical over 7 bases. CDR3 size: 15 residues. Per the germline V gene, CDR1 is PRHDT and CDR2 is FYEKMQ (reference sequence). With V trimmed by 1 base and J by 2 bases, 4 bases remained unmatched. As DNA, the CDR3 is TGTGCCAGCAGCTTAGACAGGGGACTCAACTATGGCTACACCTTC. It codes for CASSLDRGLNYGYTF.

The chain carries TRBV9 and TRBJ1-1; no clear D gene. The germline V gene has CDR1 SGDLS and CDR2 YYNGEE. With 0 bases removed from V and 2 bases from J, the gap between germline ends came to 8 bases. The CDR3 length is 14 residues. CDR3 region: CASSVEQRNTEAFF. CDR3 nucleotide sequence: TGTGCCAGCAGCGTAGAGCAGCGAAACACTGAAGCTTTCTTT.

The rearrangement uses TRBV6-1 and TRBJ2-5; D might be TRBD2 (6 bases). V lost 3 bases and J 4 bases, leaving 15 bases between the germline ends. This CDR3 contains 15 residues. Germline V gene lookup returns CDR1 MNHNS and CDR2 SASEGT. CDR3 amino acids: CASSDLGTGGETQYF. The DNA for the CDR3 is TGTGCCAGCAGTGACCTCGGGACTGGTGGAGAGACCCAGTACTTC.

V gene TRBV7-2 combines with J gene TRBJ2-5, with a tentative D call TRBD1 (6 bases). Germline V lookup: CDR1 SGHTA, CDR2 FQGNSA. This CDR3 region has 14 residues. Trimming cost V 7 bases and J 5 bases, with 17 bases left between them. CDR3 nucleotide sequence: TGTGCCAGCACCGGACACCCACAGGGCGAGACCCAGTACTTC. It yields the protein CASTGHPQGETQYF.

The rearrangement links TRBV7-8 to TRBJ1-5, with 7 bases lining up with TRBD1. Losses at the gene ends were 2 bases for V and 5 bases for J; bases not matched to a gene: 6. CDR1 is SGHVS and CDR2 is FQNEAQ in the germline V gene. This CDR3 is 15 amino acids long. The DNA for the CDR3 is TGTGCCAGCAGCTTAACAGGGGTATGGTATCAGCCCCAGCATTTT. This gives the protein CASSLTGVWYQPQHF.

The rearrangement uses TRBV29-1 and TRBJ1-1; 8 positions match TRBD1. Germline trimming cut 5 bases from V and 8 bases from J; bases unmatched to any gene: 4. Germline V gene lookup returns CDR1 SQVTM and CDR2 ANQGSEA. This CDR3 region has 11 residues. The CDR3 DNA sequence: TGCAGCGTTAACCGGGACAGGGAAGCTTTCTTT. This sequence encodes CSVNRDREAFF.

This clone appeared a few times. The genes are TRBV12-3 or TRBV12-4 and TRBJ1-1; TRBD1 might be the D (5 bases). This CDR3 is 13 amino acids long. Trimming took 5 bases from V and 4 from J, leaving 11 bases between them. CDR3 sequence: CASSPSGVTEAFF. In DNA form, the CDR3 reads TGTGCCAGCAGTCCCTCGGGGGTCACTGAAGCTTTCTTT.

This chain joins TRBV11-3 and TRBJ1-1; 7 positions match TRBD1. The V gene's germline CDR1 is SGHNT and CDR2 YENEEA. CDR3 size: 14 residues. V lost 1 base and J lost 7; bases outside the gene matches: 6. The CDR3 DNA sequence: TGTGCCAGCAGCTTAGGCGGGACAGCAAGTGAAGCTTTCTTT. Protein: CASSLGGTASEAFF.

The rearrangement uses TRBV6-1 and TRBJ2-7; weak D call: TRBD2 (5 bases). Germline V gene sequence: CDR1 MNHNS, CDR2 SASEGT. The CDR3 sequence is 12 residues long. Trimming took off 8 bases at V and 7 bases at J, with 15 bases between the two ends. The CDR3 DNA reads as TGTGCCAGCGGGCCGGGAACGAAGGAGCAGTACTTC. This translates into CASGPGTKEQYF.

The count of this clone is one. V and J are TRBV9 and TRBJ1-5; D might be TRBD1 (5 bases). Trimming took 4 bases from V and 4 from J, leaving 15 bases between them. The germline V gene has CDR1 SGDLS and CDR2 YYNGEE. This CDR3 comprises 15 residues. DNA for the CDR3: TGTGCCAGCAGCCGCGGCCAGGGACTTAATCAGCCCCAGCATTTT. Encoded protein: CASSRGQGLNQPQHF.

V gene TRBV7-2 combines with J gene TRBJ2-5; 10 nucleotides match TRBD2. The CDR3 spans 16 residues. The junction had 6 bases not matched to a gene; V was cut back by 1 base and J by 4 bases. Germline values: CDR1 SGHTA, CDR2 FQGNSA. The CDR3 sequence is CASSLGPAGGLETQYF. The CDR3 nucleotides read TGTGCCAGCAGCTTAGGCCCAGCGGGGGGGCTAGAGACCCAGTACTTC.

The rearrangement joins TRBV5-6 to TRBJ1-6; weak D call: TRBD1 (6 bases). This CDR3 comprises 17 residues. Trimming left V 0 bases short and J 3 bases short, with 13 bases between. Germline lookup yields CDR1 SGHDT and CDR2 YYEEEE. The CDR3 region is CASSLARDTDYNSPLHF. DNA of the CDR3: TGTGCCAGCAGCTTGGCCCGGGACACAGACTATAATTCACCCCTCCACTTT.

The chain couples TRBV29-1 to TRBJ2-7, with 7 positions matching TRBD1. Trimming took 3 bases from V and 0 from J; bases not matched to a gene: 5. Per the germline V gene, CDR1 is SQVTM and CDR2 is ANQGSEA. The CDR3 consists of 14 residues. This chain's CDR3 is CSVDTGAPSYEQYF. DNA of the CDR3: TGCAGCGTTGACACAGGGGCCCCCTCCTACGAGCAGTACTTC.

V and J are TRBV29-1 and TRBJ2-1, with a tentative D call TRBD2 (6 bases). The CDR3 is 15 amino acids. Germline-derived CDR1 and CDR2 are SQVTM and ANQGSEA. The V gene lost 3 bases and the J gene lost 2 bases, with 14 bases spanning the gap. DNA of the CDR3: TGCAGCGTTGATGTGTCTAGCGTAACCTACAATGAGCAGTTCTTC. It encodes CSVDVSSVTYNEQFF.

This clone came up a few times. CDR3 coding DNA: TGTGCCAGCAGCTCTGACAGGGGAATCCCCTACGAGCAGTACTTC. Amino acid sequence: CASSSDRGIPYEQYF. V is TRBV11-2 and J is TRBJ2-7; TRBD1 matches 8 bases. Germline values: CDR1 SGHAT, CDR2 FQNNGV. J gave up 2 bases and V 4 bases, and 7 bases lay outside the gene matches. CDR3 length: 15 residues.

V gene TRBV19 combines with J gene TRBJ2-7, with 10 bases aligning to TRBD2. This CDR3 is 14 amino acids long. V gave up 6 bases and J gave up 1 base; unmatched junction bases: 3. Germline CDR1 and CDR2: LNHDA and SQIVND (reference sequence). Here the CDR3 DNA reads TGTGCCAGTAGAAATAGCGGGGGGTCCTACGAGCAGTACTTC. It is translated as CASRNSGGSYEQYF.

The V gene is TRBV28, the J gene TRBJ2-7, with D perhaps matching TRBD1 (5 bases). Trimming removed 5 bases at V and 0 bases at J, with 14 bases between. CDR3 size: 15 residues. Germline CDR1 reads MDHEN; CDR2 reads SYDVKM. The CDR3 coding sequence is TGTGCCAGCAGTCTTCCTCGACAGATCTCCTACGAGCAGTACTTC. Protein: CASSLPRQISYEQYF.